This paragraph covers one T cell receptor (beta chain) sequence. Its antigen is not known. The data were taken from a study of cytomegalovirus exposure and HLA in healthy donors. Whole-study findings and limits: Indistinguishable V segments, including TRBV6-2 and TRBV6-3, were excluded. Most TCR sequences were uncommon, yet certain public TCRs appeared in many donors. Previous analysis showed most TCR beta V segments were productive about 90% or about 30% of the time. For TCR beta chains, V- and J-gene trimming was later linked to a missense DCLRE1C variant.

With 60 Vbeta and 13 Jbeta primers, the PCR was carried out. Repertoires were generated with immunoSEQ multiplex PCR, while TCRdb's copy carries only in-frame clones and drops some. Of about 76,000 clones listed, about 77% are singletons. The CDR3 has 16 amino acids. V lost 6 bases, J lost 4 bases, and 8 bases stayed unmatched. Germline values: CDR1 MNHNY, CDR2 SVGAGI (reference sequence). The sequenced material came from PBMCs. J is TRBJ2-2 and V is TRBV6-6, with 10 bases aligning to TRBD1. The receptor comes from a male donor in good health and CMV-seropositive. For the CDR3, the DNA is TGTGCCAGCAGCGGACCGGGACAGGGGTCCACCGGGGAGCTGTTTTTT. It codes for CASSGPGQGSTGELFF.